The next 32 T cell receptor beta chains were all read from a single sample in a study of blood T cell repertoires in COVID-19. Only in-frame clones appear in the TCRdb table, and some are missing; sequencing was by immunoSEQ multiplex PCR. Of 110,000 or so clones listed, about 76% are singletons. The specimen sequenced was peripheral blood. These receptor sequences come from a woman aged 70-85 years with acute or convalescent COVID-19.

The CDR3 DNA follows: TGTAGTCACACACCCGCAACTAATGAAAAACTGTTTTTT. This gives the protein CSHTPATNEKLFF. The chain has TRBV28 and TRBJ1-4; D is uncertain. The germline CDR1 and CDR2 sequences are MDHEN and SYDVKM. There are 13 residues in the CDR3.

This clone was counted a few times. The chain couples TRBV9 to TRBJ2-1, with TRBD1 identical over 7 bases. CDR1 and CDR2 from the germline V gene are SGDLS and YYNGEE. J lost 7 bases, V lost 0 bases, and 4 bases had no gene match. The CDR3 extends over 14 amino acids. CDR3 in amino acids: CASSVGGGRNEQFF. CDR3 DNA: TGTGCCAGCAGCGTAGGAGGGGGCCGGAATGAGCAGTTCTTC.

The gene calls are TRBV4-3 and TRBJ1-1; D call uncertain. In germline, CDR1 is LGHNA, CDR2 YSLEER. This CDR3 spans 16 amino acids. With 0 bases removed from V and 0 bases from J, the gap between germline ends came to 11 bases. This CDR3 reads CASSQDLWELNTEAFF. As DNA, the CDR3 is TGCGCCAGCAGCCAAGATCTCTGGGAGTTGAACACTGAAGCTTTCTTT.

This chain uses TRBV7-9 with TRBJ1-5; 7 bases agree with TRBD1. The CDR3 consists of 15 residues. The germline CDR1 and CDR2 sequences are SEHNR and FQNEAQ (reference sequence). The junction had 8 bases not matched to a gene; V was cut back by 5 bases and J by 4 bases. The CDR3 DNA is TGTGCCAGCAGCGTCGGACAGGCAGAAAATCAGCCCCAGCATTTT. This codes for CASSVGQAENQPQHF.

This rearrangement joins TRBV30 to TRBJ2-7, with 8 positions matching TRBD2. The CDR3 sequence is 13 residues long. V dropped 3 bases and J dropped 4; count of bases not matched to a gene: 5. The germline V gene has CDR1 GTSNPN and CDR2 SVGIG (reference sequence). This chain's CDR3 is CAWRGLAGYEQYF. CDR3 nucleotides: TGTGCCTGGAGGGGGCTAGCGGGTTACGAGCAGTACTTC. The full variable domain, rest sourced from reference TRBV30 and TRBJ2-7, is SQTIHQWPATLVQPVGSPLSLECTVEGTSNPNLYWYRQAAGRGLQLLFYSVGIGQISSEVPQNLSASRPQDRQFILSSKKLLLSDSGFYLCAWRGLAGYEQYFGPGTRLTVT.

This chain joins TRBV28 and TRBJ2-3; TRBD2 matches at 7 bases. V lost 3 bases and J lost 6; bases outside the gene matches: 6. The CDR3 runs 14 residues. Germline loops: CDR1 MDHEN, CDR2 SYDVKM. The CDR3 DNA is TGTGCCAGCAGTTTGCGGGGGTTGGTGGATACGCAGTATTTT. Amino acid sequence: CASSLRGLVDTQYF.

This clone occurred many times. The chain joins TRBV11-2 to TRBJ1-1; no definite D call. Germline V lookup: CDR1 SGHAT, CDR2 FQNNGV. Trimming took 3 bases from V and 0 from J, leaving 17 bases between them. This CDR3 has 17 residues. CDR3 in DNA: TGTGCCAGCAGCTTGAGTAGGGAGTCCATGCTGAACACTGAAGCTTTCTTT. Translation: CASSLSRESMLNTEAFF.

V gene TRBV30 combines with J gene TRBJ2-7; the match to TRBD2 covers 8 bases. Germline CDR1 reads GTSNPN; CDR2 reads SVGIG (reference sequence). The CDR3 consists of 15 residues. After removal of 1 base from V and 2 bases from J, the junction contained 7 bases not matched to a gene. The CDR3 DNA sequence: TGTGCCTGGAGTGGGGCGGGGGGCTCCACCTACGAGCAGTACTTC. Its translation: CAWSGAGGSTYEQYF.

V and J are TRBV4-3 and TRBJ2-7, with 8 bases that match TRBD1. V shed 1 base and J 7 bases; nucleotides not matched to a gene: 9. Germline V CDR1 and CDR2: LGHNA, YSLEER. The CDR3 contains 15 residues. DNA of the CDR3: TGCGCCAGCAGCCAAGTGGTTGGACAGGGTGGAGAGCAGTACTTC. It translates to CASSQVVGQGGEQYF.

This sequence joins TRBV6-1 and TRBJ1-1; possible D gene TRBD1, 6 bases. Germline CDR1 reads MNHNS; CDR2 reads SASEGT. The CDR3 has 14 amino acids. V lost 2 bases and J 5 bases, leaving 12 bases between the germline ends. The CDR3 coding sequence is TGTGCCAGCAGTGAACGGCAGGGGACGACTGAAGCTTTCTTT. Its translation is CASSERQGTTEAFF.

The table lists this clone with a few counts. The chain recombines TRBV3-1 (or the pseudogene TRBV3-2) with TRBJ2-5, with TRBD2 identical over 11 bases. The CDR3 covers 13 residues. Unmatched junction bases numbered 4, after V lost 8 bases and J lost 5 bases. Germline V CDR1 and CDR2: LGHDT, YNNKEL (reference sequence). In nucleotides, the CDR3 is TGTGCCAGCGGGGCTAGCGGGGGGGAGACCCAGTACTTC. It encodes CASGASGGETQYF.

This clone was picked up one time. The chain carries TRBV27 and TRBJ1-2; D is possibly TRBD1 (5 bases). The V gene's germline CDR1 is MNHEY and CDR2 SMNVEV (reference sequence). Trimming removed 7 bases at V and 7 bases at J, with 16 bases between. CDR3 length equals 13 residues. CDR3 in amino acids: CASKFVDRSGYTF. The CDR3 DNA is TGTGCCAGCAAATTTGTTGACAGAAGTGGCTACACCTTC.

The chain couples TRBV29-1 to TRBJ1-2; a weak D match, TRBD1 (5 bases). Trimming took 6 bases from V and 3 from J, leaving 14 bases between them. The CDR3 contains 13 residues. The germline CDR1 and CDR2 sequences are SQVTM and ANQGSEA. CDR3 in amino acids: CSVAPGGDYGYTF. The CDR3 DNA is TGCAGCGTGGCCCCCGGGGGGGACTATGGCTACACCTTC.

This clone was counted between two and nine times. V gene TRBV4-1 combines with J gene TRBJ1-2; D not certain. This CDR3 spans 15 amino acids. V lost 1 base and J lost 3, with 12 bases in between. Germline CDR1 and CDR2: MGHRA and YSYEKL. CDR3 sequence: CASSQARGSHYGYTF. Here the CDR3 DNA reads TGCGCCAGCAGCCAAGCCAGAGGAAGCCACTATGGCTACACCTTC.

This clone was counted a single time. The V and J genes are TRBV7-9 and TRBJ1-1, with TRBD1 matching 10 bases. Germline CDR1 reads SEHNR; CDR2 reads FQNEAQ (reference sequence). CDR3 size: 15 residues. V lost 6 bases to trimming and J lost 1 base; unmatched junction nucleotides: 5. In nucleotides, the CDR3 is TGTGCCAGCAGTTCCGGACAGGGGGGGAACACTGAAGCTTTCTTT. This sequence encodes CASSSGQGGNTEAFF.

V gene TRBV28 combines with J gene TRBJ2-1; D might be TRBD2 (6 bases). Trimming left V 2 bases short and J 6 bases short, with 17 bases between. Germline CDR1 is MDHEN and CDR2 is SYDVKM. The CDR3 spans 16 residues. CDR3: CASSLEGTRAGNEQFF. CDR3 nucleotide sequence: TGTGCCAGCAGTTTAGAGGGGACTCGGGCCGGCAATGAGCAGTTCTTC.

The sample holds one count of this clone. The chain uses TRBV7-6 and TRBJ2-2; 8 bases line up with TRBD1. This CDR3 has 15 residues. The germline gives CDR1 SGHVS, CDR2 FNYEAQ. V lost 5 bases, J lost 4 bases, and 6 bases stayed unmatched. In DNA, the CDR3 is TGTGCCAGCAGCCCAGGGGGCGCGAGCACCGGGGAGCTGTTTTTT. Amino acid sequence: CASSPGGASTGELFF.

The chain has TRBV27 and TRBJ1-1, with a possible D match to TRBD1 (6 bases). Germline V CDR1 and CDR2: MNHEY, SMNVEV (reference sequence). The CDR3 is 15 residues long. The ends were cut back, 5 bases at V and 0 bases at J, with 13 bases in the middle. The CDR3 DNA follows: TGTGCCAGCAGTCGCGGACAGACCATGAACACTGAAGCTTTCTTT. Translation: CASSRGQTMNTEAFF.

This clone was found many times. V is TRBV29-1 and J is TRBJ2-1, with 9 nucleotides matching TRBD2. Germline V CDR1 and CDR2: SQVTM, ANQGSEA. The CDR3 covers 13 residues. V shed 3 bases, J shed 9 bases, and the junction held 6 bases outside the gene matches. In DNA, the CDR3 is TGCAGCGTTGATCTAGCGGGGTCCGCTGAGCAGTTCTTC. Protein product: CSVDLAGSAEQFF.

V gene TRBV5-1 combines with J gene TRBJ2-5, with a possible D match to TRBD1 (6 bases). The CDR3 is 16 residues long. Germline CDR1 and CDR2: SGHRS and YFSETQ. V was clipped by 4 bases and J by 2 bases, with 18 bases between them. Here the CDR3 reads CASSPNPGHLQETQYF. The CDR3 DNA follows: TGCGCCAGCAGCCCTAATCCGGGACACCTTCAAGAGACCCAGTACTTC.

V gene TRBV5-1 combines with J gene TRBJ1-4, with 8 bases lining up with TRBD1. Trimming at V came to 3 bases and at J to 7 bases, leaving 5 bases not matched to a gene. Germline assignment: CDR1 SGHRS and CDR2 YFSETQ. The CDR3 is made up of 14 amino acids. CDR3 region: CASSYQGAGEKLFF. The DNA for the CDR3 is TGCGCCAGCAGCTACCAGGGGGCGGGTGAAAAACTGTTTTTT.

The J gene is TRBJ2-2, the V gene TRBV18; D is possibly TRBD1 (6 bases). This CDR3 has 14 amino acids. Germline assignment: CDR1 KGHSH and CDR2 LQKENI. The V end was cut by 6 bases, the J end by 6 bases, with 14 bases between. The CDR3 nucleotides are TGTGCCAGCTCTTATAACAGGGACCCCGGGGAGCTGTTTTTT. The encoded protein is CASSYNRDPGELFF.

This clone appeared once. The gene calls are TRBV14 and TRBJ2-7; 7 nucleotides line up with TRBD1. The CDR3 extends over 14 amino acids. Germline values: CDR1 SGHDN, CDR2 FVKESK. V lost 4 bases, J lost 3 bases, and 6 bases stayed unmatched. The CDR3: CASSRTGVSYEQYF. CDR3 in DNA: TGTGCCAGCAGCCGGACAGGTGTGAGCTACGAGCAGTACTTC.

The chain links TRBV12-3 or TRBV12-4 to TRBJ2-3, with 8 bases aligning to TRBD2. The CDR3 covers 13 residues. The V gene end was trimmed by 4 bases and the J gene end by 8 bases; junction bases not matched to a gene: 5. In nucleotides, the CDR3 is TGTGCCAGCAGTTCGGGGGGGCCCTCTACGCAGTATTTT. Translating it yields CASSSGGPSTQYF.

This sequence joins TRBV27 and TRBJ2-1, with D maybe TRBD1 (6 bases). Trimming removed 6 bases from V and 14 bases from J, with 14 bases in between. CDR1 MNHEY and CDR2 SMNVEV come from the germline V gene (reference sequence). This CDR3 is 11 amino acids long. The CDR3 spells CASSQRTVKFF. DNA for the CDR3: TGTGCCAGCAGCCAGAGGACAGTTAAGTTCTTC.

The rearrangement links TRBV6-2 or TRBV6-3 to TRBJ1-4; 7 nucleotides line up with TRBD1. Germline CDR1 reads MNHEY; CDR2 reads SVGEGT. Germline trimming cut 4 bases from V and 4 bases from J; bases unmatched to any gene: 6. The CDR3 runs 15 residues. The CDR3: CASSSPSGGNEKLFF. The CDR3 nucleotides read TGTGCCAGCAGTTCCCCGTCAGGGGGTAATGAAAAACTGTTTTTT.

V is TRBV10-3 and J is TRBJ1-5; 9 positions agree with TRBD1. Unmatched junction bases numbered 3, after V lost 5 bases and J lost 4 bases. Per the germline V gene, CDR1 is ENHRY and CDR2 is SYGVKD. This CDR3 is built from 14 residues. In nucleotides, the CDR3 is TGTGCCATCAGTAAGACAGGGGGGAATCAGCCCCAGCATTTT. Amino acids: CAISKTGGNQPQHF.

The chain couples TRBV15 to TRBJ2-1; TRBD2 agrees at 9 bases. This CDR3 contains 14 residues. Trimming removed 9 bases from V and 6 bases from J; junction bases left unmatched: 9. CDR1 LNHNV and CDR2 YYDKDF come from the germline V gene (reference sequence). The CDR3 DNA follows: TGTGCCACGGATTTAGCGGGGGTTTTCAATGAGCAGTTCTTC. It specifies CATDLAGVFNEQFF.

V and J are TRBV28 and TRBJ1-2, with 7 bases fitting TRBD1. The CDR3 consists of 14 residues. J lost 5 bases, V lost 5 bases, and 8 bases had no gene match. CDR1 is MDHEN, CDR2 SYDVKM, per germline. The CDR3 is CASSPQGRLYGYTF. DNA of the CDR3: TGTGCCAGCAGTCCACAGGGGAGGCTATATGGCTACACCTTC.

The chain uses TRBV25-1 and TRBJ2-5; unclear D gene. Trimming cost V 6 bases and J 2 bases, with 7 bases left between them. The germline V gene has CDR1 MGHDK and CDR2 SYGVNS. The CDR3 consists of 12 residues. CDR3 sequence reads: CASRERQETQYF. Here the CDR3 DNA reads TGTGCCAGCAGGGAACGGCAAGAGACCCAGTACTTC. The whole variable domain, filled in from reference TRBV25-1 and TRBJ2-5, reads EADIYQTPRYLVIGTGKKITLECSQTMGHDKMYWYQQDPGMELHLIHYSYGVNSTEKGDLSSESTVSRIRTEHFPLTLESARPSHTSQYLCASRERQETQYFGPGTRLLVL.

The rearrangement uses TRBV24-1 and TRBJ1-1; 8 nucleotides agree with TRBD1. The V gene end was trimmed by 5 bases and the J gene end by 8 bases; junction bases not matched to a gene: 0. The CDR3 sequence is 11 residues long. Germline values: CDR1 KGHDR, CDR2 SFDVKD. The CDR3 reads CATSGQGEAFF. CDR3 DNA sequence: TGTGCCACCAGTGGACAGGGGGAAGCTTTCTTT.

V gene TRBV5-6 combines with J gene TRBJ2-1, with D possibly being TRBD1 (9 bases). The CDR3 runs 17 residues. V gave up 0 bases and J gave up 5 bases, with 18 bases separating them. CDR1 is SGHDT and CDR2 is YYEEEE in the germline V gene. CDR3 region: CASSLAGGTGLNNEQFF. CDR3 DNA: TGTGCCAGCAGCTTGGCGGGGGGGACAGGGTTGAACAATGAGCAGTTCTTC.